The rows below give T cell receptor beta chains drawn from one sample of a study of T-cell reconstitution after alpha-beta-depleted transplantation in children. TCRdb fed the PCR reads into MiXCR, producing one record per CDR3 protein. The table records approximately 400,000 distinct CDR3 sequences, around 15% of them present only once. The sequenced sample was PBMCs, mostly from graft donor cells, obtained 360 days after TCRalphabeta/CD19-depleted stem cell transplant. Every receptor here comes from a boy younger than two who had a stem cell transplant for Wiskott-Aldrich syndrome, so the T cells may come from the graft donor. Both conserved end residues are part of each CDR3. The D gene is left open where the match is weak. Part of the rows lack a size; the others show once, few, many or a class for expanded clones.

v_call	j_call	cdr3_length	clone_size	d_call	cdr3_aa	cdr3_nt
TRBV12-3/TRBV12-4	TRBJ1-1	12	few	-	CASRSGNTEAFF	TGTGCCAGCAGGTCTGGGAACACTGAAGCTTTCTTT
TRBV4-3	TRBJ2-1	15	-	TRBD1	CASSLRQGRYNEQFF	TGCGCCAGCAGCCTCCGACAGGGGAGGTACAATGAGCAGTTCTTC
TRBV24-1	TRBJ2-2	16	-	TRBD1	CATSDPRQGAAGELFF	TGTGCCACCAGTGATCCACGACAGGGCGCGGCCGGGGAGCTGTTTTTT
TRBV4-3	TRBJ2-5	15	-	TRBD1	CASSRRLWDRETQYF	TGCGCCAGCAGCCGAAGGCTCTGGGACAGAGAGACCCAGTACTTC
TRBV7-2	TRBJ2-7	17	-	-	CASSTTSWPLVLAEQYF	TGTGCCAGCAGCACGACCTCCTGGCCGCTCGTACTTGCCGAGCAGTACTTC
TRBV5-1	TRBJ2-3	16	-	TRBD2	CASSKGLAGGIDTQYF	TGCGCCAGCAGCAAGGGACTAGCGGGGGGAATCGATACGCAGTATTTT
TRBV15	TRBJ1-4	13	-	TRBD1	CATRGQGFEKLFF	TGTGCCACCAGGGGACAGGGATTTGAAAAACTGTTTTTT
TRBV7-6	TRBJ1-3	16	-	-	CASSSFASASGNTIYF	TGTGCCAGCAGCTCTTTCGCGTCAGCCTCTGGAAACACCATATATTTT
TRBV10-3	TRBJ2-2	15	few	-	CAIRRFQGFAGELFF	TGTGCCATCAGAAGATTTCAGGGGTTTGCCGGGGAGCTGTTTTTT
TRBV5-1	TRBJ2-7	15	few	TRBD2	CASSLGVSGVYEQYF	TGCGCCAGCAGCTTGGGGGTTAGCGGGGTCTACGAGCAGTACTTC
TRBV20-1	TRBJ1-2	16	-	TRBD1	CSARGIYRGRDYGYTF	TGCAGTGCTAGGGGGATATACAGGGGGCGAGACTATGGCTACACCTTC
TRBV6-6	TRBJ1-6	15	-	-	CASRKAFHPDSPLHF	TGTGCCAGCAGGAAGGCGTTCCATCCCGATTCACCCCTCCACTTT
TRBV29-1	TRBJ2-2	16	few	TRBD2	CSVRTSGGADTGELFF	TGCAGCGTCCGGACTAGCGGGGGGGCTGACACCGGGGAGCTGTTTTTT
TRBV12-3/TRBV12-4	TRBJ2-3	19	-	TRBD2	CASSLWRGGPSYGTDTQYF	TGTGCCAGCAGTTTATGGCGGGGGGGGCCCTCGTACGGCACAGATACGCAGTATTTT
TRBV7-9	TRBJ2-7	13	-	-	CASSVPGFREQYF	TGTGCCAGCAGCGTCCCAGGGTTTCGCGAGCAGTACTTC
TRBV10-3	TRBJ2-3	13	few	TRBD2	CAISGRAADTQYF	TGTGCCATCAGCGGGAGGGCGGCAGATACGCAGTATTTT
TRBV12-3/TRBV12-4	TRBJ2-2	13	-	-	CASSPFITGELFF	TGTGCCAGCAGCCCCTTTATTACCGGGGAGCTGTTTTTT
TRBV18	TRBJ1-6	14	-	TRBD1	CASSPRGLNSPLHF	TGTGCCAGCTCACCCAGGGGGCTGAATTCACCCCTCCACTTT
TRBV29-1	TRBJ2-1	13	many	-	CSVVTPTYNEQFF	TGCAGCGTGGTGACACCAACCTACAATGAGCAGTTCTTC
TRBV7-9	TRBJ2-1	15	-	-	CASSFELPSYNEQFF	TGTGCCAGCAGCTTTGAGTTACCTTCCTACAATGAGCAGTTCTTC
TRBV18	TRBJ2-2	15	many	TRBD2	CASSLRTSGTGELFF	TGTGCCAGCTCACTGCGGACTAGCGGCACCGGGGAGCTGTTTTTT
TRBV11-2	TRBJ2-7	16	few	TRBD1	CASSLEPGQGSYEQYF	TGTGCCAGCAGCTTAGAGCCGGGACAGGGGTCCTACGAGCAGTACTTC
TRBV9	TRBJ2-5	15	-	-	CASSVTGRGGETQYF	TGTGCCAGCAGCGTAACAGGAAGGGGCGGGGAGACCCAGTACTTC
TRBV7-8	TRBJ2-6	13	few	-	CASEGNGANVLTF	TGTGCGAGCGAGGGAAATGGGGCCAACGTCCTGACTTTC
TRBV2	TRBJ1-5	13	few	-	CASGDVTNQPQHF	TGTGCCAGCGGCGACGTAACGAATCAGCCCCAGCATTTT
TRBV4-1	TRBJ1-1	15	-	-	CASSQDWGTNTEAFF	TGCGCCAGCAGCCAAGATTGGGGGACCAACACTGAAGCTTTCTTT
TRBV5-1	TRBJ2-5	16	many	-	CASSRTLGGEGETQYF	TGCGCCAGCAGCCGAACTCTTGGGGGCGAGGGAGAGACCCAGTACTTC
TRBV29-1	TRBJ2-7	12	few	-	CSVAGDSYEQYF	TGCAGCGTTGCTGGAGACTCCTACGAGCAGTACTTC
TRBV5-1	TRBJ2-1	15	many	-	CASSLVLGTYNEQFF	TGCGCCAGCAGCTTGGTTCTCGGGACCTACAATGAGCAGTTCTTC
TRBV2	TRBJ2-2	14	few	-	CASSEFRNTGELFF	TGTGCCAGCAGTGAATTCAGGAACACCGGGGAGCTGTTTTTT
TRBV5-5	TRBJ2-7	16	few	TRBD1	CASSLPTGTGTDEQYF	TGTGCCAGCAGCTTACCCACCGGGACAGGGACGGACGAGCAGTACTTC
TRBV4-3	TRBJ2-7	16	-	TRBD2	CASSQAKLAGISEQYF	TGCGCCAGCAGCCAGGCAAAACTAGCGGGAATCTCCGAGCAGTACTTC
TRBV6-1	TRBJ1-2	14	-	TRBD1	CASSFGTGNYGYTF	TGTGCCAGCAGCTTCGGGACAGGCAACTATGGCTACACCTTC
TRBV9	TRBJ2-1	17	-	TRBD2	CASSVGPSGSHYNEQFF	TGTGCCAGCAGCGTAGGTCCTAGCGGGAGCCACTACAATGAGCAGTTCTTC
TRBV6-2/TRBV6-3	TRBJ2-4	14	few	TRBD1	CASSGRTGSNIQYF	TGTGCCAGCAGTGGAAGGACAGGGTCAAACATTCAGTACTTC
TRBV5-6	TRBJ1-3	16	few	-	CASSLVTGSSPNTIYF	TGTGCCAGCAGCCTTGTTACAGGATCATCGCCCAACACCATATATTTT
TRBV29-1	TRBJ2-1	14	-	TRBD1	CSVVGQGTYNEQFF	TGCAGCGTCGTGGGACAGGGGACCTACAATGAGCAGTTCTTC
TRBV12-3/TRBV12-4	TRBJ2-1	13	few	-	CASTSAPYNEQFF	TGTGCCAGCACTTCCGCCCCGTACAATGAGCAGTTCTTC
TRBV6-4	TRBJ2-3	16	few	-	CASSDSQGSSTDTQYF	TGTGCCAGCAGTGACTCTCAGGGGTCTAGCACAGATACGCAGTATTTT